Listed here are 23 T cell receptor beta chains from one sample, sequenced in a study of technical replicates of blood from a handful of donors. Using immunoSEQ multiplex PCR, the repertoire was profiled, and TCRdb retains in-frame clones only, with some absent. Seen here are tens of thousands of clones, 93% observed once, and the top ten hold approximately 0.25%. Sequencing input: T cells isolated from PBMCs. These receptors were taken from a human donor in good health.

The chain has TRBV4-1 and TRBJ1-6; D unresolved. This CDR3 region has 18 residues. CDR1 MGHRA and CDR2 YSYEKL come from the germline V gene. The V gene lost 2 bases and the J gene lost 0 bases, with 14 bases spanning the gap. As DNA, the CDR3 is TGCGCCAGCAGCCAAACACCGGGAAGGAGCTCCTATAATTCACCCCTCCACTTT. Its protein is CASSQTPGRSSYNSPLHF.

Here the CDR3 reads CAISETERGGPSTDTQYF. CDR3 nucleotide sequence: TGTGCCATCAGTGAGACCGAGCGGGGGGGCCCTTCTACAGATACGCAGTATTTT. The chain carries TRBV10-3 and TRBJ2-3, with 10 bases identical to TRBD2. The J segment lost 3 bases and the V segment lost 2 bases, leaving 11 bases of the junction unmatched. CDR1 and CDR2 from the germline V gene are ENHRY and SYGVKD. This CDR3 is 18 amino acids long.

The table lists this clone with a count of one. The chain combines TRBV13 with TRBJ1-6; D remains ambiguous. Germline CDR1 is PRHDT and CDR2 is FYEKMQ (reference sequence). Trimming took 0 bases from V and 8 from J, leaving 17 bases between them. The CDR3 totals 17 residues. In DNA, the CDR3 is TGTGCCAGCAGCTTAGGCGTCGCCAGGACTGTAGATTCACCCCTCCACTTT. This codes for CASSLGVARTVDSPLHF.

The chain links TRBV2 to TRBJ1-2; the D gene is possibly TRBD1 (6 bases). V dropped 3 bases and J dropped 7 bases, with 15 bases sitting between them. Germline V gene lookup returns CDR1 SNHLY and CDR2 FYNNEI. The CDR3 has 14 residues. The CDR3 is CASSDSGRGPGYTF. CDR3 sequence (DNA): TGTGCCAGCAGTGATTCCGGCAGGGGACCTGGCTACACCTTC.

V is TRBV5-4 and J is TRBJ2-7; TRBD2 matches 7 bases. The V gene's germline CDR1 is SGHNT and CDR2 YYREEE (reference sequence). J was trimmed by 0 bases and V by 4 bases; bases with no gene match: 7. The CDR3 runs to 15 residues. CDR3 in DNA: TGTGCCAGCAGCCCGGGCAGCGGGGCCTCCTACGAGCAGTACTTC. Its protein is CASSPGSGASYEQYF.

This clone was seen once. This chain connects TRBV19 to TRBJ1-5; D unresolved. CDR1 and CDR2 from the germline V gene are LNHDA and SQIVND (reference sequence). Deletions cut 4 bases from V and 4 bases from J, with 11 bases between. The CDR3 sequence is 14 residues long. The CDR3 bases are TGTGCCAGTAGTAAAAGTAGGGAGAATCAGCCCCAGCATTTT. Translating gives CASSKSRENQPQHF.

The chain couples TRBV6-5 to TRBJ1-5, with D possibly being TRBD1 (5 bases). V was cut by 2 bases and J by 6 bases, with 14 bases left in between. This CDR3 spans 15 amino acids. In germline, CDR1 is MNHEY, CDR2 SVGAGI. The CDR3 bases are TGTGCCAGCAGTTACGCCGGGACGGAGGGTCAGCCCCAGCATTTT. This codes for CASSYAGTEGQPQHF.

The chain has TRBV18 and TRBJ2-2; 8 nucleotides align to TRBD1. The CDR3 runs to 14 residues. The V gene end was trimmed by 4 bases and the J gene end by 4 bases; junction bases not matched to a gene: 2. Germline assignment: CDR1 KGHSH and CDR2 LQKENI. The CDR3 DNA reads as TGTGCCAGCTCACAGGACAGGGCCACCGGGGAGCTGTTTTTT. This encodes CASSQDRATGELFF.

The J gene is TRBJ2-3, the V gene TRBV10-2; 8 bases line up with TRBD2. The germline V gene encodes CDR1 WSHSY and CDR2 SAAADI. The CDR3 is 14 residues long. Trimming took 8 bases from V and 2 from J; bases not matched to a gene: 6. CDR3 region: CASGQREITDTQYF. The CDR3 nucleotides read TGCGCCAGCGGGCAGCGGGAGATCACAGATACGCAGTATTTT.

The chain employs TRBV6-4 and TRBJ1-5, with D possibly TRBD1 on 5 matching bases. Germline CDR1 and CDR2: MRHNA and SNTAGT. The CDR3 runs 13 residues. V lost 1 base to trimming and J lost 6 bases, with 7 bases between them. The CDR3 sequence is CASSDWGGQPQHF. The DNA of the CDR3 is TGTGCCAGCAGTGACTGGGGGGGTCAGCCCCAGCATTTT.

This sequence joins TRBV11-2 and TRBJ2-3, with 8 bases aligning to TRBD2. Looked up from germline, CDR1 is SGHAT and CDR2 is FQNNGV. J was trimmed by 4 bases and V by 1 base; bases with no gene match: 1. The CDR3 covers 14 residues. In DNA, the CDR3 is TGTGCCAGCAGCTTAGGACTAGCGTCAGATACGCAGTATTTT. This gives the protein CASSLGLASDTQYF.

This chain joins TRBV27 and TRBJ2-7; 8 positions match TRBD2. Germline CDR1 and CDR2: MNHEY and SMNVEV (reference sequence). The CDR3 extends over 16 amino acids. The trim removed 0 bases at V and 3 bases at J, leaving 7 bases unmatched. As DNA, the CDR3 is TGTGCCAGCAGTTTATCGGGGGCGGGAGGACTCTACGAGCAGTACTTC. It specifies CASSLSGAGGLYEQYF.

V is TRBV9 and J is TRBJ2-2, with 12 bases identical to TRBD2. Germline V gives CDR1 SGDLS, CDR2 YYNGEE. The CDR3 runs to 18 residues. Germline trimming cut 1 base from V and 5 bases from J; bases unmatched to any gene: 9. CDR3 sequence (DNA): TGTGCCAGCAGCGTAAAGCAGCTAGCGGGAGGGCCTACCGGGGAGCTGTTTTTT. Residues: CASSVKQLAGGPTGELFF.

The chain carries TRBV5-4 and TRBJ2-7, with D possibly matching TRBD2 (6 bases). CDR1 is SGHNT, CDR2 YYREEE, per germline (reference sequence). The CDR3 has 15 residues. V was pared by 4 bases and J by 0 bases, with 14 bases between. The CDR3 region is CASSVGGFSSYEQYF. CDR3 in DNA: TGTGCCAGCAGCGTCGGAGGGTTCAGCTCCTACGAGCAGTACTTC.

The chain employs TRBV11-2 and TRBJ1-2; D gene ambiguous. Germline assignment: CDR1 SGHAT and CDR2 FQNNGV. Between the trimmed V and J ends, which lost 4 bases and 6 bases, there was a span of 15 bases. The CDR3 totals 14 residues. The CDR3 nucleotides read TGTGCCAGCAGCTCCACACGGGTACGGAATGGCTACACCTTC. This sequence encodes CASSSTRVRNGYTF.

The chain uses TRBV18 and TRBJ2-7; perhaps TRBD1 as D (6 bases). The germline V and J ends were trimmed by 0 bases and 0 bases, with 15 bases remaining between them. Per the germline V gene, CDR1 is KGHSH and CDR2 is LQKENI. This CDR3 contains 17 residues. CDR3 region: CASSPPAGQDSSYEQYF. CDR3 sequence (DNA): TGTGCCAGCTCACCACCGGCTGGCCAGGACAGCTCCTACGAGCAGTACTTC.

The chain is built from TRBV5-1 and TRBJ1-2, with 8 positions matching TRBD1. Trimming took 4 bases from V and 7 from J; bases not matched to a gene: 9. The CDR3 runs 14 residues. From germline, CDR1 is SGHRS and CDR2 YFSETQ. The CDR3 sequence: CASSELPGGRGYTF. Here the CDR3 DNA reads TGCGCCAGCAGCGAGCTGCCAGGGGGCCGTGGCTACACCTTC.

The V gene is TRBV7-8, the J gene TRBJ2-7; the match to TRBD1 covers 9 bases. The CDR3 sequence is 15 residues long. Germline CDR1 reads SGHVS; CDR2 reads FQNEAQ. V gave up 4 bases and J gave up 5 bases; unmatched junction bases: 9. The CDR3 DNA is TGTGCCAGCAGCTCCCCGACAGGGGGTATCGACGAGCAGTACTTC. This gives the protein CASSSPTGGIDEQYF.

This chain connects TRBV7-9 to TRBJ2-7, with a tentative D call TRBD1 (6 bases). Trimming pared 6 bases from V and 1 base from J, leaving 10 bases between. The CDR3 covers 13 residues. Germline-derived CDR1 and CDR2 are SEHNR and FQNEAQ (reference sequence). This chain's CDR3 is CASSPGVSYEQYF. DNA for the CDR3: TGTGCCAGCAGTCCAGGGGTATCCTACGAGCAGTACTTC.

This clone showed up just once. The chain combines TRBV2 with TRBJ2-1; 15 positions agree with TRBD2. Germline CDR1 SNHLY, CDR2 FYNNEI. After removal of 10 bases from V and 9 bases from J, the junction contained 4 bases not matched to a gene. The CDR3 length is 13 residues. CDR3 sequence: CATGLAGGGEQFF. The CDR3 coding sequence is TGTGCCACCGGACTAGCGGGAGGGGGTGAGCAGTTCTTC.

This clone has just a few counts. The chain employs TRBV7-8 and TRBJ2-1; TRBD2 matches at 7 bases. V was pared by 3 bases and J by 6 bases, with 5 bases of the junction left unmatched. CDR1 and CDR2 (germline): SGHVS, FQNEAQ. The CDR3 loop spans 14 amino acids. CDR3 sequence: CASSFAGRSNEQFF. The CDR3 DNA follows: TGTGCCAGCAGCTTCGCCGGGAGGTCCAATGAGCAGTTCTTC.

J is TRBJ2-7 and V is TRBV6-1, with D perhaps matching TRBD1 (6 bases). The CDR3 sequence is 14 residues long. The germline V and J ends were trimmed by 6 bases and 6 bases, with 18 bases remaining between them. Germline-derived CDR1 and CDR2 are MNHNS and SASEGT. In DNA, the CDR3 is TGTGCCAGCAGAAATCCGGGACATGGGGGCGAGCAGTACTTC. Residues: CASRNPGHGGEQYF.

This sequence joins TRBV6-1 and TRBJ2-7; 8 bases match TRBD1. The CDR3 is 14 residues long. Germline CDR1 MNHNS, CDR2 SASEGT. Germline trimming cut 4 bases from V and 2 bases from J; bases unmatched to any gene: 4. CDR3 protein: CASSAGTGAYEQYF. The CDR3 nucleotides read TGTGCCAGCAGTGCCGGGACAGGCGCCTACGAGCAGTACTTC.